This is a list of T cell receptor beta chains from one sample in a study of human versus mouse CDR3 diversity and MHC coevolution. Sequenced by immunoSEQ multiplex PCR; TCRdb stores in-frame clones only, minus some. The repertoire includes about 77,000 clones, under 95% of them detected once, and less than 0.16% sits in the top ten. What was sequenced was naive CD4+ T cells from blood. The receptor set was obtained from a person between 25 and 70 years old in good health. Each CDR3 is given with its conserved first and last residue. D genes are given only for firm matches. Expanded clones are given a class, and other clones once, few, many or no size at all.

-	TRBD1	TRBV29-1	TRBJ1-1	CSVEGGGIEAFF	TGCAGCGTTGAAGGAGGGGGCATTGAAGCTTTCTTT
-	TRBD1	TRBV28	TRBJ1-3	CASRSGTVTGNTIYF	TGTGCCAGCAGGTCTGGGACAGTGACTGGAAACACCATATATTTT
-	TRBD2	TRBV28	TRBJ2-3	CASSFLSLAGDTQYF	TGTGCCAGCAGTTTCCTTTCCCTAGCGGGAGATACGCAGTATTTT
-	TRBD1	TRBV10-3	TRBJ1-1	CAIMPGGQTNTEAFF	TGTGCCATCATGCCCGGGGGACAGACGAACACTGAAGCTTTCTTT
-	TRBD1	TRBV29-1	TRBJ2-7	CSVERQGDSYEQYF	TGCAGCGTTGAAAGACAGGGTGACTCCTACGAGCAGTACTTC
-	-	TRBV19	TRBJ2-3	CASSPAGAPSTDTQYF	TGTGCCAGTAGTCCGGCGGGGGCTCCTAGCACAGATACGCAGTATTTT
-	-	TRBV28	TRBJ2-7	CASSFPDGRVGQYF	TGTGCCAGCAGTTTCCCCGATGGTCGGGTGGGGCAGTACTTC
-	-	TRBV6-6	TRBJ2-7	CASSYLSGESYEQYF	TGTGCCAGCAGTTACCTTAGCGGAGAGTCCTACGAGCAGTACTTC
-	-	TRBV19	TRBJ1-3	CASSQQGRGGSGNTIYF	TGTGCCAGTAGCCAACAGGGCAGAGGGGGCTCTGGAAACACCATATATTTT
-	-	TRBV11-2	TRBJ1-3	CASSLQREGNTIYF	TGTGCCAGCAGCTTACAGCGCGAAGGAAACACCATATATTTT
-	-	TRBV29-1	TRBJ2-7	CSVEDQGPPYEQYF	TGCAGCGTTGAAGATCAGGGCCCTCCATACGAGCAGTACTTC
-	-	TRBV5-4	TRBJ2-7	CASSLGGGAGGEQYF	TGTGCCAGCAGCTTGGGGGGCGGAGCGGGCGGCGAGCAGTACTTC
-	-	TRBV18	TRBJ2-7	CASSPPSGFSYEQYF	TGTGCCAGCTCACCACCATCCGGGTTCTCTTACGAGCAGTACTTC
-	-	TRBV19	TRBJ2-5	CASSIDLQTQYF	TGTGCCAGTAGTATAGATCTCCAGACCCAGTACTTC
-	TRBD2	TRBV6-1	TRBJ2-3	CASSEGTSGTDTQYF	TGTGCCAGCAGCGAAGGGACTAGCGGCACAGATACGCAGTATTTT
-	TRBD1	TRBV29-1	TRBJ2-7	CSVLRDSGSNEQYF	TGCAGCGTCCTCCGGGACAGTGGCTCCAACGAGCAGTACTTC
-	-	TRBV5-1	TRBJ1-1	CASSHTGFTEAFF	TGCGCCAGCAGCCACACAGGGTTCACTGAAGCTTTCTTT
-	TRBD1	TRBV2	TRBJ1-2	CASSALGTGLRYGYTF	TGTGCCAGCAGCGCTTTAGGGACAGGCCTAAGGTATGGCTACACCTTC
-	TRBD2	TRBV7-2	TRBJ2-1	CASSRTSGRTSYNEQFF	TGTGCCAGCAGCAGGACTAGCGGGAGAACCTCCTACAATGAGCAGTTCTTC
-	-	TRBV4-2	TRBJ2-7	CASSQERTLIYEQYF	TGTGCCAGCAGCCAAGAGAGGACTTTGATCTACGAGCAGTACTTC
-	TRBD2	TRBV27	TRBJ2-5	CASRGLAGNQETQYF	TGTGCCAGCAGGGGGTTAGCGGGGAACCAAGAGACCCAGTACTTC
once	-	TRBV27	TRBJ1-3	CASAPRTNSGNTIYF	TGTGCCAGCGCTCCAAGGACTAACTCTGGAAACACCATATATTTT
-	TRBD1	TRBV6-5	TRBJ2-3	CASSRDRGSADTQYF	TGTGCCAGCAGCCGGGACAGGGGTTCCGCAGATACGCAGTATTTT
-	TRBD1	TRBV15	TRBJ1-5	CATSGSTGFVQPQHF	TGTGCCACCAGCGGATCGACAGGGTTCGTTCAGCCCCAGCATTTT
-	TRBD2	TRBV7-4	TRBJ2-1	CASSLHGLAGGANEQFF	TGTGCCAGCAGCTTACATGGACTAGCGGGAGGGGCGAATGAGCAGTTCTTC
-	TRBD1	TRBV18	TRBJ1-1	CASSPIPGQEGNGKAFF	TGTGCCAGCTCGCCAATTCCGGGACAGGAGGGAAACGGCAAAGCTTTCTTT
-	-	TRBV10-3	TRBJ1-5	CAISSGDQPQHF	TGTGCCATTTCCAGCGGTGATCAGCCCCAGCATTTT
-	-	TRBV19	TRBJ2-1	CASSIDPGEQFF	TGTGCCAGTAGTATAGACCCGGGTGAGCAGTTCTTC
-	TRBD1	TRBV30	TRBJ2-1	CAWSDRGSYNEQFF	TGTGCCTGGAGTGACAGGGGGTCCTACAATGAGCAGTTCTTC
once	TRBD1	TRBV27	TRBJ2-7	CASSLRTGVYEQYF	TGTGCCAGCAGTTTACGGACAGGGGTCTACGAGCAGTACTTC
-	TRBD2	TRBV7-2	TRBJ2-4	CASSLAVPLNTLAGAKNIQYF	TGTGCCAGCAGCTTAGCGGTCCCCTTAAACACACTAGCGGGCGCAAAAAACATTCAGTACTTC
few	-	TRBV19	TRBJ1-5	CASSIQSNQPQHF	TGTGCCAGTAGTATACAGAGCAATCAGCCCCAGCATTTT
few	-	TRBV10-3	TRBJ1-2	CAIKLMPNYGYTF	TGTGCCATCAAGCTCATGCCTAACTATGGCTACACCTTC
-	-	TRBV6-6	TRBJ2-2	CASCPGPGELFF	TGTGCCTCCTGCCCAGGGCCCGGGGAGCTGTTTTTT
-	TRBD2	TRBV9	TRBJ2-2	CASSVDGGRASTGELFF	TGTGCCAGCAGCGTAGATGGCGGGAGGGCCTCAACCGGGGAGCTGTTTTTT
-	-	TRBV19	TRBJ1-1	CASSVGNTEAFF	TGTGCCAGTAGTGTGGGCAACACTGAAGCTTTCTTT
-	TRBD2	TRBV10-3	TRBJ2-1	CAIQPLVAGGVNEQFF	TGTGCCATCCAACCGCTAGTAGCGGGAGGGGTCAATGAGCAGTTCTTC
-	TRBD1	TRBV4-1	TRBJ1-1	CASSHRDRVGAEAFF	TGCGCCAGCAGCCATAGGGACAGGGTCGGGGCTGAAGCTTTCTTT
-	TRBD1	TRBV15	TRBJ1-2	CATSSGTGDLEGYTF	TGTGCCACCAGCAGTGGGACAGGGGACTTGGAGGGCTACACCTTC
-	TRBD1	TRBV7-9	TRBJ1-1	CASSLDWTGGYAFF	TGTGCCAGCAGCTTAGATTGGACAGGGGGCTATGCTTTCTTT
-	-	TRBV30	TRBJ1-2	CAWSAVGVGGYTF	TGTGCCTGGAGCGCGGTCGGGGTCGGGGGCTACACCTTC
-	TRBD2	TRBV10-2	TRBJ2-1	CASSESGLRSNEQFF	TGCGCCAGCAGTGAGTCGGGACTACGGAGCAATGAGCAGTTCTTC
-	-	TRBV11-2	TRBJ2-1	CASSLLTEPYNEQFF	TGTGCCAGCAGCCTCCTTACAGAACCCTACAATGAGCAGTTCTTC
-	-	TRBV2	TRBJ2-1	CASSVRTATYNEQFF	TGTGCCAGCAGTGTCCGGACAGCCACCTACAATGAGCAGTTCTTC
-	-	TRBV2	TRBJ2-7	CASSEARTEQYF	TGTGCCAGCAGTGAAGCTAGGACAGAGCAGTACTTC